The source of this T cell receptor beta chain is a study of T cell changes during pregnancy in multiple sclerosis. The junction had 7 bases not matched to a gene; V was cut back by 4 bases and J by 3 bases. Looked up from germline, CDR1 is GTSNPN and CDR2 is SVGIG (reference sequence). The CDR3 is 14 residues long. Clones were sequenced by immunoSEQ multiplex PCR, and TCRdb holds only the in-frame ones, with some missing. The data show roughly 45,000 clones, more than 85% seen once. This specimen consisted of CD8+ T cells from peripheral blood mononuclear cells, obtained in the first trimester of pregnancy. The chain joins TRBV30 to TRBJ1-2, with 8 bases matching TRBD1. The sequence came from a female donor with multiple sclerosis, enrolled in a pregnancy study. CDR3: CAWITQGGYYGYTF. Written as DNA, the CDR3 is TGTGCCTGGATTACACAGGGGGGGTACTATGGCTACACCTTC.